These 14 T cell receptor beta chains share one sample of origin, sequenced in a study of blood T cell repertoires in COVID-19. Only in-frame clones appear in the TCRdb table, and some are missing; sequencing was by immunoSEQ multiplex PCR. The data show 160,000 or so clones, around 80% seen once. The sample comprised peripheral blood. The receptors shown here come from an elderly woman with acute or convalescent COVID-19.

This clone showed up just once. CDR3 coding DNA: TGTGCCAGCAGCTCAATGGGACAGGGTAATCAGCCCCAGCATTTT. Encoded protein: CASSSMGQGNQPQHF. The chain uses TRBV7-2 and TRBJ1-5; the match to TRBD1 covers 9 bases. The J segment lost 4 bases and the V segment lost 4 bases, leaving 5 bases of the junction unmatched. Germline V gene lookup returns CDR1 SGHTA and CDR2 FQGNSA. The CDR3 loop spans 15 amino acids.

This clone has more than one count but fewer than ten. The rearrangement uses TRBV28 and TRBJ1-1; D gene unclear. This CDR3 comprises 12 residues. Germline V CDR1 and CDR2: MDHEN, SYDVKM. The V gene lost 3 bases and the J gene lost 6 bases, with 8 bases spanning the gap. CDR3 sequence (DNA): TGTGCCAGCAGTTTCGGGAGGGCTGAAGCTTTCTTT. Translated, it gives CASSFGRAEAFF.

The chain is built from TRBV10-3 and TRBJ2-1; D gene unclear. With 3 bases removed from V and 7 bases from J, the gap between germline ends came to 10 bases. Germline assignment: CDR1 ENHRY and CDR2 SYGVKD. The CDR3 spans 13 residues. This CDR3 reads CAISDGARNEQFF. In nucleotides, the CDR3 is TGTGCCATCAGTGACGGAGCGAGGAATGAGCAGTTCTTC.

The V call is TRBV28, the J call TRBJ2-3; 8 bases are shared with TRBD2. The CDR3 has 13 amino acids. From germline, CDR1 is MDHEN and CDR2 SYDVKM. The V and J ends lost 7 bases and 0 bases, in that order; junction bases with no gene match: 0. The CDR3 DNA follows: TGTGCCAGCATAGCGGGGAGCACAGATACGCAGTATTTT. Translation gives CASIAGSTDTQYF.

The chain carries TRBV27 and TRBJ2-2; 16 positions match TRBD2. Germline V gene lookup returns CDR1 MNHEY and CDR2 SMNVEV (reference sequence). V was pared by 5 bases and J by 0 bases, with 9 bases of the junction left unmatched. The CDR3 is 20 amino acids. The CDR3 loop is CASSREPGLAGGPNTGELFF. Here the CDR3 DNA reads TGTGCCAGCAGTCGGGAACCGGGACTAGCGGGGGGGCCGAACACCGGGGAGCTGTTTTTT.

The chain combines TRBV6-5 with TRBJ1-6; D perhaps matches TRBD1 (5 bases). The germline V and J ends were trimmed by 7 bases and 7 bases, with 14 bases remaining between them. Germline CDR1 reads MNHEY; CDR2 reads SVGAGI. The CDR3 contains 14 residues. The CDR3 DNA is TGTGCCAGCACTCTTGGGGCCTCCAATTCACCCCTCCACTTT. Amino acid sequence: CASTLGASNSPLHF.

The chain uses TRBV7-2 and TRBJ2-1; 10 bases match TRBD2. Germline V CDR1 and CDR2: SGHTA, FQGNSA. The V and J ends lost 5 bases and 8 bases, in that order; junction bases with no gene match: 9. The CDR3 is made up of 15 amino acids. CDR3 residues: CASSLTGTSVHEQFF. The CDR3 DNA sequence: TGTGCCAGCAGCCTGACCGGGACTAGCGTCCATGAGCAGTTCTTC.

This clone was counted only a few times. V is TRBV9 and J is TRBJ2-7; 9 positions agree with TRBD2. The CDR3 spans 16 residues. Germline values: CDR1 SGDLS, CDR2 YYNGEE. The junction had 10 bases not matched to a gene; V was cut back by 3 bases and J by 3 bases. DNA for the CDR3: TGTGCCAGCAGCGAACGACTCCTAGCGGGGAGCTACGAGCAGTACTTC. Protein: CASSERLLAGSYEQYF.

The CDR3 coding sequence is TGTGCCAGCAGTCCCCGGCTGGGGCCAAGGGAGGGAAACTCCTACAATGAGCAGTTCTTC. Encoded protein: CASSPRLGPREGNSYNEQFF. J is TRBJ2-1 and V is TRBV2; 7 bases fit TRBD2. The CDR3 runs to 20 residues. Germline values: CDR1 SNHLY, CDR2 FYNNEI. Trimming at V came to 5 bases and at J to 0 bases, leaving 19 bases not matched to a gene.

The gene calls are TRBV7-8 and TRBJ2-2, with TRBD1 identical over 7 bases. With V trimmed by 5 bases and J by 6 bases, 6 bases remained unmatched. Germline V gene lookup returns CDR1 SGHVS and CDR2 FQNEAQ. CDR3 size: 14 residues. The CDR3 bases are TGTGCCAGCAGCCGAGACAGGGCGGCCGGGGAGCTGTTTTTT. This sequence encodes CASSRDRAAGELFF. Supplemented by reference TRBV7-8 and TRBJ2-2, the full variable domain reads GAGVSQSPRYKVAKRGQDVALRCDPISGHVSLFWYQQALGQGPEFLTYFQNEAQLDKSGLPSDRFFAERPEGSVSTLKIQRTQQEDSAVYLCASSRDRAAGELFFGEGSRLTVL.

CDR3 amino acids: CASSLEGLEAFF. DNA of the CDR3: TGTGCCAGCAGTTTGGAGGGGCTGGAAGCTTTCTTT. The V and J genes are TRBV12-3 or TRBV12-4 and TRBJ1-1, with D perhaps TRBD1 (5 bases). The CDR3 spans 12 residues. The V gene lost 3 bases and the J gene lost 8 bases, with 10 bases spanning the gap.

Only a few counts were recorded for this clone. The chain combines TRBV5-1 with TRBJ1-5; 12 bases are a match to TRBD1. Per the germline V gene, CDR1 is SGHRS and CDR2 is YFSETQ. The CDR3 totals 16 residues. V lost 4 bases and J lost 5; bases outside the gene matches: 7. The CDR3 region has the DNA TGCGCCAGCAGCCCATCCGGGACAGGGGGCGATCAGCCCCAGCATTTT. The encoded protein is CASSPSGTGGDQPQHF.

The J gene is TRBJ1-2, the V gene TRBV6-6; TRBD1 aligns across 10 bases. The germline CDR1 and CDR2 sequences are MNHNY and SVGAGI (reference sequence). There are 18 residues in the CDR3. Unmatched junction bases numbered 21, after V lost 5 bases and J lost 9 bases. The CDR3 sequence is CASSPTRFSGTGVSRYTF. Written as DNA, the CDR3 is TGTGCCAGCAGTCCAACGCGGTTTTCCGGGACAGGGGTTTCTCGCTACACCTTC.

V gene TRBV29-1 combines with J gene TRBJ1-2, with TRBD1 matching over 7 bases. Germline trimming cut 7 bases from V and 5 bases from J; bases unmatched to any gene: 10. The V gene's germline CDR1 is SQVTM and CDR2 ANQGSEA. CDR3 length: 13 residues. The chain's CDR3 is CSGYYRGGYGYTF. DNA of the CDR3: TGCAGCGGATATTACAGGGGCGGGTATGGCTACACCTTC.